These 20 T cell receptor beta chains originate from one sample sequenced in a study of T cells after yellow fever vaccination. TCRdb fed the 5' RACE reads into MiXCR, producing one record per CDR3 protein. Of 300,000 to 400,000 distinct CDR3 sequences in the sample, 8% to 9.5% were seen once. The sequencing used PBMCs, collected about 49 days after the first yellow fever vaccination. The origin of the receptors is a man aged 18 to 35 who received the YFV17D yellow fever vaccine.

CDR3 sequence (DNA): TGCAGTGCTAGAGAGGGGCAGGGGATCTCCTATAATTCACCCCTCCACTTT. Translated: CSAREGQGISYNSPLHF. This chain connects TRBV20-1 to TRBJ1-6, with D possibly matching TRBD1 (6 bases). Trimming took off 0 bases at V and 0 bases at J, with 12 bases between the two ends. Germline V lookup: CDR1 DFQATT, CDR2 SNEGSKA (reference sequence). CDR3 size: 17 residues.

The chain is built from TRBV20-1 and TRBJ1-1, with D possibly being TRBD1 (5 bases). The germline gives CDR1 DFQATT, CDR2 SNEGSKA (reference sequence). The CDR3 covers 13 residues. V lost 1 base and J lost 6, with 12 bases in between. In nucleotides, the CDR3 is TGCAGTGCTAGAGTCGCAGGGAGCCCTGAAGCTTTCTTT. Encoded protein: CSARVAGSPEAFF.

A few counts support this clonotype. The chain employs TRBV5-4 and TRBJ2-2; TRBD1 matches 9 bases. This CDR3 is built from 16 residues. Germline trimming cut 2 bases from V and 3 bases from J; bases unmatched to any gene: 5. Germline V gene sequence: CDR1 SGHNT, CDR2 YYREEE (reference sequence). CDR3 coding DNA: TGTGCCAGCAGCTTTGGCGGGACAGGGTACACCGGGGAGCTGTTTTTT. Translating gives CASSFGGTGYTGELFF.

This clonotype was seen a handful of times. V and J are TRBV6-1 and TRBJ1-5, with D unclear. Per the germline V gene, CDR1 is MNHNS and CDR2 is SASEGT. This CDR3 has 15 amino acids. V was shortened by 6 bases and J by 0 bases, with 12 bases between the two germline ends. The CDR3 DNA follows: TGTGCCAGCAGGGAGGGTACTTATAGCAATCAGCCCCAGCATTTT. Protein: CASREGTYSNQPQHF.

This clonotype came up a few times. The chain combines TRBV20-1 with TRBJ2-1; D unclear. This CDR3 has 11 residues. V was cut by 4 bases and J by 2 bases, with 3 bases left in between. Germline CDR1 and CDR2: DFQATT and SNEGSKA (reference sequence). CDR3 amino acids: CSAIPYNEQFF. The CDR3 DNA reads TGCAGTGCTATACCCTACAATGAGCAGTTCTTC.

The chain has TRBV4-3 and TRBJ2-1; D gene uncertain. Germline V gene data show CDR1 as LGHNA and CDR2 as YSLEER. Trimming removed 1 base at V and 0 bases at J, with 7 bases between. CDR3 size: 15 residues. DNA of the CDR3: TGCGCCAGCAGCCAAGGGGCTAGCTCCTACAATGAGCAGTTCTTC. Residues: CASSQGASSYNEQFF.

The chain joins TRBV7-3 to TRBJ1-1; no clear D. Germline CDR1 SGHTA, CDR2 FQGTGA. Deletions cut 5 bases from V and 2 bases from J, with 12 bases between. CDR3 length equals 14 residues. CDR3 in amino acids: CASSLDGYNTEAFF. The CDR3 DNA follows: TGTGCCAGCAGCCTGGACGGGTACAACACTGAAGCTTTCTTT.

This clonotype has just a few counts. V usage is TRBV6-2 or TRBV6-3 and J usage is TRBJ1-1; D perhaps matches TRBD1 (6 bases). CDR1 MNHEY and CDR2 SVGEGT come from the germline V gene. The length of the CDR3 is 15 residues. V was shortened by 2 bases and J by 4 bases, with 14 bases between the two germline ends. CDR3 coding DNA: TGTGCCAGCAGTTACCGGGACAAACCTGTCACTGAAGCTTTCTTT. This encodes CASSYRDKPVTEAFF.

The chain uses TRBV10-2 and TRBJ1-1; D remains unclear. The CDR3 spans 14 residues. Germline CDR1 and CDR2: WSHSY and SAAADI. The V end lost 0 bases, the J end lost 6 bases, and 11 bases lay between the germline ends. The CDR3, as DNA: TGCGCCAGCAGTGAGTCGCGAACGGCGTCTGAAGCTTTCTTT. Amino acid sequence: CASSESRTASEAFF.

CDR3 DNA: TGTGCCAGCAGCTCCCCAATTGGGGCTAGCGGATACACAGATACGCAGTATTTT. Translated, it gives CASSSPIGASGYTDTQYF. The chain links TRBV11-1 to TRBJ2-3; TRBD2 matches 7 bases. V dropped 4 bases and J dropped 2; count of bases not matched to a gene: 15. The CDR3 loop spans 18 amino acids. Germline assignment: CDR1 SGHAT and CDR2 FQDESV (reference sequence).

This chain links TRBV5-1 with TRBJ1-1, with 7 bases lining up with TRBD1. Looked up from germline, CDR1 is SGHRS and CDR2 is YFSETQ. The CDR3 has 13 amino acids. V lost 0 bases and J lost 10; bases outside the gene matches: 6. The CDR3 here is CASSLEGQRRAFF. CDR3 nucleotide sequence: TGCGCCAGCAGCTTGGAGGGACAGAGGAGAGCTTTCTTT.

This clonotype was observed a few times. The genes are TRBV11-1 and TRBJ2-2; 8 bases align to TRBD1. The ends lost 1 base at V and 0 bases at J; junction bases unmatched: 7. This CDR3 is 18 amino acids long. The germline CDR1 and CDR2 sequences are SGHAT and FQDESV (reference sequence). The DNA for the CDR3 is TGTGCCAGCAGCTTAGGGACAGGGAGGACCTCGAACACCGGGGAGCTGTTTTTT. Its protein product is CASSLGTGRTSNTGELFF.

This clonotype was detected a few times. CDR3 region: CASSGSNSGPGANVLTF. The CDR3 DNA reads TGTGCCAGCAGCGGTTCGAATTCCGGTCCGGGGGCCAACGTCCTGACTTTC. The J gene is TRBJ2-6, the V gene TRBV5-4; D remains unclear. From germline, CDR1 is SGHNT and CDR2 YYREEE (reference sequence). This CDR3 spans 17 amino acids. Trimming cost V 4 bases and J 4 bases, with 18 bases left between them.

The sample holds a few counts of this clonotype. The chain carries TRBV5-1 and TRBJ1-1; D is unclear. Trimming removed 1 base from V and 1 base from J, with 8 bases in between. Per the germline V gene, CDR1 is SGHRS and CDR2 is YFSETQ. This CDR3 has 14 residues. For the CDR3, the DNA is TGCGCCAGCAGCTTGAGGACCCCGAACACTGAAGCTTTCTTT. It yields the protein CASSLRTPNTEAFF.

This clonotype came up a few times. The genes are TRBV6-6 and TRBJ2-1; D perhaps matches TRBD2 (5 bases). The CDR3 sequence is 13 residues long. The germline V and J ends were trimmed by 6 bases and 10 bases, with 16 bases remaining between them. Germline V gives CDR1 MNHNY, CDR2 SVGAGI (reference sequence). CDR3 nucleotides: TGTGCCAGCAGCCCACGGGGAAAAGGGGAGCAGTTCTTC. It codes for CASSPRGKGEQFF.

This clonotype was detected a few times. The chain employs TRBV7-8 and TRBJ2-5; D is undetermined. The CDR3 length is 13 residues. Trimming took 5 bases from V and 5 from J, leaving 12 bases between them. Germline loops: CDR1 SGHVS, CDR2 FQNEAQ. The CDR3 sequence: CASSLTTGETQYF. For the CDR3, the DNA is TGTGCCAGCAGCCTTACTACCGGGGAGACCCAGTACTTC.

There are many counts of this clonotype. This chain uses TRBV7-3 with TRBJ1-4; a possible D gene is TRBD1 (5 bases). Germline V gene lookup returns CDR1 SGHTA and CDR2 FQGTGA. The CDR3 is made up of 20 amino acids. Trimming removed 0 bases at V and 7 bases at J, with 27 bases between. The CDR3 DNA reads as TGTGCCAGCAGCTTAACGCTCTGTCGGGGGTATTCGCCCGCCTGTGAAAAACTGTTTTTT. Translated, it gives CASSLTLCRGYSPACEKLFF.

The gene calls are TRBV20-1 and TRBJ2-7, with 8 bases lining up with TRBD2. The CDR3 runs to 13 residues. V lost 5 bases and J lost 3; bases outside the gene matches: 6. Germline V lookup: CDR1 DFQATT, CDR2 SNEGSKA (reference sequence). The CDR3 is CSAQGTSSYEQYV. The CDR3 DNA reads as TGCAGTGCTCAGGGGACTAGTAGCTACGAGCAGTACGTC.

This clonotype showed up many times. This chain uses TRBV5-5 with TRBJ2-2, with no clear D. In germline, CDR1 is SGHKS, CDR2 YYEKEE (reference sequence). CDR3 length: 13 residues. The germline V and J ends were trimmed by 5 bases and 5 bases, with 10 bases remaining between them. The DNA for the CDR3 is TGTGCCAGCAGAAATCTAGGGACCGGGGAGCTGTTTTTT. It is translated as CASRNLGTGELFF. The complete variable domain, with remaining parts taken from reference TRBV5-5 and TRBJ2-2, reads DAGVTQSPTHLIKTRGQQVTLRCSPISGHKSVSWYQQVLGQGPQFIFQYYEKEERGRGNFPDRFSARQFPNYSSELNVNALLLGDSALYLCASRNLGTGELFFGEGSRLTVL.

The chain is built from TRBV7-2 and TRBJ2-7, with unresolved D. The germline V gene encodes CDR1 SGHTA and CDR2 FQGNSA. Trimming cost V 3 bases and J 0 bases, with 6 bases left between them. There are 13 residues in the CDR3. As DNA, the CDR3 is TGTACCAGCAGCTTCACAAGCTCCTACGAGCAGTACTTC. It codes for CTSSFTSSYEQYF.